What follows describes a single T cell receptor (beta chain). An end of the junction does not agree with germline; a read error may underlie this. The study ran its PCR with 60 Vbeta and 13 Jbeta primers. Profiled with immunoSEQ multiplex PCR; TCRdb holds only in-frame clones, not every one. The data show tens of thousands of clones, and the top ten clones hold roughly 14%. This sample is part of a study of cytomegalovirus exposure and HLA in healthy donors. CDR1 and CDR2 from the germline V gene are SSHAT and FNYEAQ (reference sequence). This CDR3 is 16 amino acids long. This chain joins TRBV7-7 and TRBJ2-1; a weak D match, TRBD1 (5 bases). Sequenced material: PBMCs. The TCR comes from a man between 45 and 60 years old in good health and CMV-seropositive. CDR3 DNA: TGTGCTAGCAGTCCATCGGACATCGGCTCCTACAATGAGCAGTTCTTC. As protein: CASSPSDIGSYNEQFF.